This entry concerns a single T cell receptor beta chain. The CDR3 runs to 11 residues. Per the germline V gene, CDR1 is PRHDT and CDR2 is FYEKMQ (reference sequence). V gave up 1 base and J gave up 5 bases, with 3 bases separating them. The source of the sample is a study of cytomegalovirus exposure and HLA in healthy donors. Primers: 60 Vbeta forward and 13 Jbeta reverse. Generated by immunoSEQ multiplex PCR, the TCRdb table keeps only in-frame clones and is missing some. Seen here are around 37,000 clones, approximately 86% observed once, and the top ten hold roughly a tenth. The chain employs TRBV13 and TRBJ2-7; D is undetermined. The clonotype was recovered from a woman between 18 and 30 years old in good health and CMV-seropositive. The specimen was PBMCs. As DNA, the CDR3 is TGTGCCAGCAGCTTAGAGCACGAGCAGTACTTC. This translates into CASSLEHEQYF.